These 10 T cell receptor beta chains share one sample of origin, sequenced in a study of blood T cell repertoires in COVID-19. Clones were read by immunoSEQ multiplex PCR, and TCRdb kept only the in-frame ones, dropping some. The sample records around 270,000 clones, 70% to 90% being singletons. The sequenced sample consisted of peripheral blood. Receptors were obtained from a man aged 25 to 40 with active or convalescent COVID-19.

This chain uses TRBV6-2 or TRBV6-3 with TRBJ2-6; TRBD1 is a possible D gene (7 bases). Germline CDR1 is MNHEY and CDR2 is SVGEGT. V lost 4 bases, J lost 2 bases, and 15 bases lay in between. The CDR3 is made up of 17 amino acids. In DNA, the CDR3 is TGTGCCAGCAGTTTAACCGGCAGGGGGGCTGGGGCCAACGTCCTGACTTTC. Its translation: CASSLTGRGAGANVLTF.

CDR3 loop: CASSLGGQDNSPLHF. DNA for the CDR3: TGTGCCAGCAGCTTGGGAGGACAGGATAATTCACCCCTCCACTTT. The chain links TRBV9 to TRBJ1-6; 7 bases line up with TRBD1. Germline V gene lookup returns CDR1 SGDLS and CDR2 YYNGEE. The CDR3 covers 15 residues. V lost 4 bases and J lost 5; bases outside the gene matches: 6.

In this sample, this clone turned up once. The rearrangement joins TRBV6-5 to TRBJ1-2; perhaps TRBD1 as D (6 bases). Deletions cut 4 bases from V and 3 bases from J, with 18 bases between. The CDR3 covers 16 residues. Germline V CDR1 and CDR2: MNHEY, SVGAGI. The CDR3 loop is CASSWAVGGLDYGYTF. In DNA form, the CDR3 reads TGTGCCAGCAGTTGGGCCGTCGGGGGGCTCGACTATGGCTACACCTTC.

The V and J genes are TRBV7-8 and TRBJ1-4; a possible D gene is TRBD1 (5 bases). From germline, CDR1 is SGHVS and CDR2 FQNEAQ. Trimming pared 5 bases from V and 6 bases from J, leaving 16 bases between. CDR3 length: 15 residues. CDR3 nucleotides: TGTGCCAGCAGCGATCCCGGGGGGTGGGATGAAAAACTGTTTTTT. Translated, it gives CASSDPGGWDEKLFF.

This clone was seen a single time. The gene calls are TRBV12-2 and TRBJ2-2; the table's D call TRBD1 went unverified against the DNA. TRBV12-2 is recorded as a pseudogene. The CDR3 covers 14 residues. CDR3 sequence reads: CASRPPTGTGELFF. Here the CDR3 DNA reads TGTGCAAGTCGCCCCCCAACAGGCACCGGGGAGCTGTTTTTT.

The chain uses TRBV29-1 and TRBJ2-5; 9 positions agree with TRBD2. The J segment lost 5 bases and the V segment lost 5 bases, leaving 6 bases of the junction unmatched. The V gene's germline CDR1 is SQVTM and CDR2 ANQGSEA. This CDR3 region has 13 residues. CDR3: CSVKRTSEETQYF. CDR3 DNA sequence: TGCAGCGTTAAAAGGACTAGCGAGGAGACCCAGTACTTC. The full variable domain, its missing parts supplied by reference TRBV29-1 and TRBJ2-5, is SAVISQKPSRDICQRGTSLTIQCQVDSQVTMMFWYRQQPGQSLTLIATANQGSEATYESGFVIDKFPISRPNLTFSTLTVSNMSPEDSSIYLCSVKRTSEETQYFGPGTRLLVL.

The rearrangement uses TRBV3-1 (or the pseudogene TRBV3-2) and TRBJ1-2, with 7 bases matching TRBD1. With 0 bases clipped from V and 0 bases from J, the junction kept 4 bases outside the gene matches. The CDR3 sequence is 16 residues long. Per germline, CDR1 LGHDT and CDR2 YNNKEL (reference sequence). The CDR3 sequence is CASSQEGDRANYGYTF. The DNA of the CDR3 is TGTGCCAGCAGCCAAGAGGGGGACAGAGCTAACTATGGCTACACCTTC.

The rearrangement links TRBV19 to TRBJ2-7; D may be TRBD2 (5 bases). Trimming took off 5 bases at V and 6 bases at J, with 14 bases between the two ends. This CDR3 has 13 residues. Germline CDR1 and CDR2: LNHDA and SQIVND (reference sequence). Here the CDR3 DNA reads TGTGCCAGTAGTTCACTAGGCGTGGGCGAGCAGTACTTC. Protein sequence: CASSSLGVGEQYF.

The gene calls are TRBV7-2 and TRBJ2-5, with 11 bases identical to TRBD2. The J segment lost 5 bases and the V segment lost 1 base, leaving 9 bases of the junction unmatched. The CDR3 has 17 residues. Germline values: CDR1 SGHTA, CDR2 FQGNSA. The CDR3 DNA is TGTGCCAGCAGCTTAGGCCTAGCGGGGGGCAATGGGGAGACCCAGTACTTC. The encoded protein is CASSLGLAGGNGETQYF. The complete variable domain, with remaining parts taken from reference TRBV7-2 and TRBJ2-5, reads GAGVSQSPSNKVTEKGKDVELRCDPISGHTALYWYRQSLGQGLEFLIYFQGNSAPDKSGLPSDRFSAERTGGSVSTLTIQRTQQEDSAVYLCASSLGLAGGNGETQYFGPGTRLLVL.

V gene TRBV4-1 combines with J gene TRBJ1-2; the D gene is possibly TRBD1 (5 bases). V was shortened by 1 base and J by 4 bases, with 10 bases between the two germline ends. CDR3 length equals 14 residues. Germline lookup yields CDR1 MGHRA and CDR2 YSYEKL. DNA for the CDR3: TGCGCCAGCAGCCAAGTTGGGGGACTCTATGGCTACACCTTC. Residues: CASSQVGGLYGYTF.